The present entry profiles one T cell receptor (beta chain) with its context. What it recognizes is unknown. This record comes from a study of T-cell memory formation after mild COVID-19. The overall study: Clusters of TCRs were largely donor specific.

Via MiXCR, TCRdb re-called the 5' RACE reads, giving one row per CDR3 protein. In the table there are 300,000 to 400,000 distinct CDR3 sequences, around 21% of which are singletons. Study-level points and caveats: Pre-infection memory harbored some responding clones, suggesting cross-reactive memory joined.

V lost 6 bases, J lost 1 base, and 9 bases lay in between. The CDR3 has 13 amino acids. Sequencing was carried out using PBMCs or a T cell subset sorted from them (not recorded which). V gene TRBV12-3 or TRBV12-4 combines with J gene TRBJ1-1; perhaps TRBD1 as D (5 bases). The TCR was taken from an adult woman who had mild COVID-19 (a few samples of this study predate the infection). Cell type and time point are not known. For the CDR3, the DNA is TGTGCCAGCAGGGGGGTGGGGAACACTGAAGCTTTCTTT. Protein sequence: CASRGVGNTEAFF.